Shown below are 29 T cell receptor beta chains from a single sample sequenced in a study of blood T cell repertoires in COVID-19. Sequencing was performed with immunoSEQ multiplex PCR; in TCRdb, only in-frame clones are kept and a portion is missing. The repertoire holds roughly 70,000 clones, with around nine tenths as singletons. The source material was peripheral blood. These receptors were collected from a man in his 70s with active or convalescent COVID-19.

Written as DNA, the CDR3 is TGTGCCAGCAGCTCGGGACTAGCGGGGGGCCTTTCCTGGGATACGCAGTATTTT. Protein sequence: CASSSGLAGGLSWDTQYF. The V gene is TRBV5-4, the J gene TRBJ2-3, with 15 bases fitting TRBD2. V trimming: 3 bases; J trimming: 6 bases; junction bases outside the gene matches: 11. This CDR3 has 18 amino acids. Germline V gene data show CDR1 as SGHNT and CDR2 as YYREEE (reference sequence).

V gene TRBV2 combines with J gene TRBJ2-3; 9 positions agree with TRBD1. V lost 7 bases to trimming and J lost 3 bases; unmatched junction nucleotides: 5. The CDR3 is made up of 14 amino acids. Germline-derived CDR1 and CDR2 are SNHLY and FYNNEI. CDR3 region: CASKVTGGTDTQYF. The CDR3 nucleotides are TGTGCCAGCAAAGTGACAGGGGGAACAGATACGCAGTATTTT.

The chain links TRBV25-1 to TRBJ1-2, with TRBD1 matching over 7 bases. CDR3 length equals 14 residues. CDR1 is MGHDK and CDR2 is SYGVNS in the germline V gene. Trimming at V came to 5 bases and at J to 7 bases, leaving 10 bases not matched to a gene. CDR3 protein: CASSRSRGRGGYTF. In DNA form, the CDR3 reads TGTGCCAGCAGTCGATCAAGGGGGCGAGGTGGCTACACCTTC.

CDR3 DNA sequence: TGTGCCACCAGCAGAGGGCGGGGGGCGATGGGCGAGCAGTACTTC. As protein: CATSRGRGAMGEQYF. This chain connects TRBV15 to TRBJ2-7; 8 bases are a match to TRBD2. V was clipped by 1 base and J by 6 bases; unmatched bases: 8. CDR3 length: 15 residues. Germline CDR1 and CDR2: LNHNV and YYDKDF (reference sequence).

This clone has just a few counts. The chain carries TRBV4-2 and TRBJ2-1; TRBD2 agrees at 14 bases. Germline V gives CDR1 LGHNA, CDR2 YNFKEQ. The V and J ends lost 4 bases and 9 bases, in that order; junction bases with no gene match: 8. CDR3 length equals 16 residues. The CDR3 reads CASSPGTSGSQSEQFF. CDR3 sequence (DNA): TGTGCCAGCAGCCCAGGGACTAGCGGGAGCCAGAGTGAGCAGTTCTTC.

This chain links TRBV27 with TRBJ2-1; 10 bases are shared with TRBD2. The CDR3 consists of 17 residues. V shed 6 bases, J shed 9 bases, and the junction held 17 bases outside the gene matches. The germline gives CDR1 MNHEY, CDR2 SMNVEV (reference sequence). CDR3 in DNA: TGTGCCAGCAGCCGCCACCTAGCGGGAGCCGTCTGGGGTGAGCAGTTCTTC. Translation: CASSRHLAGAVWGEQFF.

The rearrangement joins TRBV25-1 to TRBJ2-7, with unresolved D. Germline CDR1 is MGHDK and CDR2 is SYGVNS. The CDR3 has 13 amino acids. With 1 base removed from V and 5 bases from J, the gap between germline ends came to 9 bases. CDR3 DNA sequence: TGTGCCAGCAGTGAATCCCGACACCACGAGCAGTACTTC. Amino acid sequence: CASSESRHHEQYF.

The chain recombines TRBV27 with TRBJ2-5; D possibly corresponds to TRBD2 (6 bases). V was trimmed by 5 bases and J by 5 bases, leaving 15 bases between them. The CDR3 contains 14 residues. Germline loops: CDR1 MNHEY, CDR2 SMNVEV (reference sequence). The CDR3 loop reads CASSIGGAGETQYF. As DNA, the CDR3 is TGTGCCAGCAGTATAGGAGGGGCGGGGGAGACCCAGTACTTC.

CDR3 amino acids: CASRTGTGNTDTQYF. CDR3 DNA sequence: TGTGCCAGCAGGACCGGGACAGGCAACACAGATACGCAGTATTTT. V is TRBV5-6 and J is TRBJ2-3; 8 nucleotides match TRBD1. This CDR3 is built from 15 residues. Germline CDR1 reads SGHDT; CDR2 reads YYEEEE. With 5 bases clipped from V and 2 bases from J, the junction kept 7 bases outside the gene matches.

The chain is built from TRBV3-1 (or the pseudogene TRBV3-2) and TRBJ2-1; 14 nucleotides match TRBD2. V lost 4 bases and J lost 7; bases outside the gene matches: 9. Germline CDR1 LGHDT, CDR2 YNNKEL (reference sequence). The CDR3 loop spans 17 amino acids. In nucleotides, the CDR3 is TGTGCCAGCAGCCTCACGACTAGCGGGGGGGCCAGGAATGAGCAGTTCTTC. Its translation is CASSLTTSGGARNEQFF.

J is TRBJ1-5 and V is TRBV7-9; the D gene is possibly TRBD1 (5 bases). CDR1 and CDR2 from the germline V gene are SEHNR and FQNEAQ (reference sequence). Trimming pared 1 base from V and 4 bases from J, leaving 8 bases between. This CDR3 region has 14 residues. The CDR3 spells CASSLGGWNQPQHF. CDR3 coding DNA: TGTGCCAGCAGCTTAGGGGGCTGGAATCAGCCCCAGCATTTT.

This clone appeared a single time. The V gene is TRBV29-1, the J gene TRBJ2-2; the D gene is possibly TRBD2 (6 bases). CDR1 is SQVTM and CDR2 is ANQGSEA in the germline V gene. The germline V and J ends were trimmed by 3 bases and 4 bases, with 12 bases remaining between them. CDR3 size: 14 residues. The CDR3 DNA reads as TGCAGCGTTGAGTCTAGCGTGATCACCGGGGAGCTGTTTTTT. This encodes CSVESSVITGELFF.

The chain employs TRBV30 and TRBJ1-1; a weak D match, TRBD1 (6 bases). CDR3 size: 14 residues. The V and J ends lost 0 bases and 4 bases respectively, with 12 bases between them. The germline CDR1 and CDR2 sequences are GTSNPN and SVGIG (reference sequence). The CDR3 DNA sequence: TGTGCCTGGAGTGTAGGCCAGGGGACCACTGAAGCTTTCTTT. The encoded protein is CAWSVGQGTTEAFF.

The chain is built from TRBV3-1 (or the pseudogene TRBV3-2) and TRBJ1-1, with unresolved D. Per germline, CDR1 LGHDT and CDR2 YNNKEL (reference sequence). The CDR3 has 14 amino acids. V was cut by 1 base and J by 4 bases, with 10 bases left in between. This CDR3 reads CASSQVTVGTEAFF. In nucleotides, the CDR3 is TGTGCCAGCAGCCAAGTAACAGTGGGCACTGAAGCTTTCTTT.

The chain couples TRBV19 to TRBJ2-1; D perhaps matches TRBD2 (7 bases). The V and J ends lost 7 bases and 0 bases respectively, with 10 bases between them. This CDR3 contains 14 residues. Germline V gene lookup returns CDR1 LNHDA and CDR2 SQIVND (reference sequence). The CDR3 here is CASKRGGSYNEQFF. The DNA for the CDR3 is TGTGCCAGTAAGAGGGGGGGCTCCTACAATGAGCAGTTCTTC.

This chain uses TRBV9 with TRBJ2-5; no firm D call. V dropped 0 bases and J dropped 5 bases, with 11 bases sitting between them. Looked up from germline, CDR1 is SGDLS and CDR2 is YYNGEE. The CDR3 consists of 14 residues. CDR3 protein: CASSVDKERETQYF. DNA for the CDR3: TGTGCCAGCAGCGTAGATAAAGAACGGGAGACCCAGTACTTC.

This clone was seen a few times. J is TRBJ2-2 and V is TRBV10-1; a possible D gene is TRBD2 (7 bases). Germline loops: CDR1 WNHNN, CDR2 SYGVQD (reference sequence). This CDR3 region has 17 residues. V was shortened by 4 bases and J by 3 bases, with 18 bases between the two germline ends. In DNA, the CDR3 is TGCGCCAGCAGTGGGCCCTCGGGGGGCGGCTACACCGGGGAGCTGTTTTTT. It translates to CASSGPSGGGYTGELFF.

The sample holds one count of this clone. The chain joins TRBV29-1 to TRBJ2-7; TRBD2 agrees at 8 bases. Per the germline V gene, CDR1 is SQVTM and CDR2 is ANQGSEA. V dropped 4 bases and J dropped 6; count of bases not matched to a gene: 5. The CDR3 has 12 residues. The CDR3 region has the DNA TGCAGCGTTGTCGGGGGGGTCGGCGAGCAGTACTTC. Translating it yields CSVVGGVGEQYF.

This chain uses TRBV13 with TRBJ1-3, with D possibly TRBD1 on 5 matching bases. V gave up 3 bases and J gave up 0 bases, with 15 bases separating them. The CDR3 sequence is 17 residues long. The germline V gene encodes CDR1 PRHDT and CDR2 FYEKMQ (reference sequence). CDR3 sequence (DNA): TGTGCCAGCAGCTTTGAGGGACTCAAGAGCTCTGGAAACACCATATATTTT. It encodes CASSFEGLKSSGNTIYF.

V gene TRBV27 combines with J gene TRBJ1-5, with D unclear. V was shortened by 0 bases and J by 6 bases, with 15 bases between the two germline ends. Germline CDR1 MNHEY, CDR2 SMNVEV (reference sequence). CDR3 size: 16 residues. The CDR3 sequence: CASSLSWQEPGQPQHF. The DNA for the CDR3 is TGTGCCAGCAGTTTATCGTGGCAGGAACCCGGTCAGCCCCAGCATTTT.

The rearrangement links TRBV27 to TRBJ1-1; no reliable D call. Germline V CDR1 and CDR2: MNHEY, SMNVEV (reference sequence). V was trimmed by 2 bases and J by 1 base, leaving 11 bases between them. The CDR3 has 15 amino acids. For the CDR3, the DNA is TGTGCCAGCAGTTTACGACCGGGTTGGAACACTGAAGCTTTCTTT. It encodes CASSLRPGWNTEAFF.

Turning to this clone: Other DNA sequences in the sample encode the same CDR3. The CDR3 DNA reads as TGTGCCAGCAGCTTGGGGGGGGGAATCGATTTCTCTGGGGCCAACGTCCTGACTTTC. Translation gives CASSLGGGIDFSGANVLTF. This chain connects TRBV7-3 to TRBJ2-6, with 7 bases aligning to TRBD2. This CDR3 region has 19 residues. The germline V gene encodes CDR1 SGHTA and CDR2 FQGTGA. Unmatched junction bases numbered 11, after V lost 3 bases and J lost 0 bases.

As DNA, the CDR3 is TGTGCCAGCAGCCTCACAGGGGGCTATGGCTACACCTTC. Encoded protein: CASSLTGGYGYTF. V gene TRBV7-2 combines with J gene TRBJ1-2, with 8 bases that match TRBD1. The germline V gene has CDR1 SGHTA and CDR2 FQGNSA. This CDR3 comprises 13 residues. The V gene end was trimmed by 5 bases and the J gene end by 4 bases; junction bases not matched to a gene: 3. Full variable domain (outside the CDR3, taken from reference TRBV7-2 and TRBJ1-2): GAGVSQSPSNKVTEKGKDVELRCDPISGHTALYWYRQSLGQGLEFLIYFQGNSAPDKSGLPSDRFSAERTGGSVSTLTIQRTQQEDSAVYLCASSLTGGYGYTFGSGTRLTVV.

V gene TRBV25-1 combines with J gene TRBJ2-6; 7 nucleotides line up with TRBD2. The CDR3 contains 16 residues. CDR1 is MGHDK and CDR2 is SYGVNS in the germline V gene. J was trimmed by 2 bases and V by 0 bases; bases with no gene match: 1. For the CDR3, the DNA is TGTGCCAGCAGTGAATATGGGAGGGCTGGGGCCAACGTCCTGACTTTC. Protein product: CASSEYGRAGANVLTF.

This clone was observed a single time. The gene calls are TRBV30 and TRBJ1-4, with 9 bases aligning to TRBD1. Trimming took 2 bases from V and 7 from J; bases not matched to a gene: 8. The CDR3 totals 15 residues. Germline CDR1 reads GTSNPN; CDR2 reads SVGIG (reference sequence). CDR3: CAWSRRQGGGEKLFF. CDR3 DNA sequence: TGTGCCTGGAGTCGACGACAGGGGGGCGGTGAAAAACTGTTTTTT.

This sequence joins TRBV7-2 and TRBJ2-5; 13 bases agree with TRBD2. CDR1 is SGHTA, CDR2 FQGNSA, per germline. CDR3 length: 15 amino acids. The ends lost 7 bases at V and 5 bases at J; junction bases unmatched: 7. DNA of the CDR3: TGTGCCAGCACCTGGACTAGCGGGAGAAGTGAGACCCAGTACTTC. Translating gives CASTWTSGRSETQYF.

V usage is TRBV7-8 and J usage is TRBJ2-1; 9 bases align to TRBD1. Trimming cost V 5 bases and J 2 bases; bases outside gene matches: 1. Germline CDR1 and CDR2: SGHVS and FQNEAQ. The CDR3 is 14 residues long. Here the CDR3 reads CASSRQGAYNEQFF. CDR3 bases: TGTGCCAGCAGCCGACAGGGGGCCTACAATGAGCAGTTCTTC.

This chain uses TRBV4-2 with TRBJ2-2, with D perhaps TRBD1 (5 bases). The CDR3 sequence is 14 residues long. V lost 2 bases, J lost 7 bases, and 11 bases lay in between. Germline-derived CDR1 and CDR2 are LGHNA and YNFKEQ. The CDR3: CASSQQKGNGELFF. The CDR3 nucleotides are TGTGCCAGCAGCCAACAAAAGGGGAACGGGGAGCTGTTTTTT.

This chain uses TRBV6-5 with TRBJ2-6; D uncertain. Germline CDR1 and CDR2: MNHEY and SVGAGI. V lost 9 bases and J 1 base, leaving 7 bases between the germline ends. This CDR3 comprises 13 residues. The CDR3 DNA reads TGTGCCAGTTCCACTTCTGGGGCCAACGTCCTGACTTTC. This sequence encodes CASSTSGANVLTF.